This TCR beta chain was sequenced during a study of T cells after yellow fever vaccination. Study overall: With SMART-Seq v4 Ultra Low Input, the fractions containing low cell numbers were prepared. Study-wide findings and caveats: Among primary-vaccination clones, most reappeared after the booster, at 95% to 96% for CD4 and 88% for CD8. Repertoires sorted by FACS could include abundant clonotypes that are contaminants from the bulk population.

This CDR3 region has 15 residues. The germline V gene encodes CDR1 ENHRY and CDR2 SYGVKD. Trimming shortened V by 4 bases and J by 4 bases, and 16 bases separated the two germline ends. This clonotype was detected a few times. Its antigen is still unknown. A 5'RACE template-switching step, the method used to make TCR cDNA, added a universal primer site and UMIs. MiXCR, applied by TCRdb to the 5' RACE reads, yields one record per CDR3 protein. The repertoire has hundreds of thousands of distinct CDR3 sequences, approximately 19% of them found once; the top ten carry over 15%. This TCR came from a man younger than 30 who received the YFV17D yellow fever vaccine. The chain employs TRBV10-3 and TRBJ2-5, with a tentative D call TRBD2 (5 bases). Specimen: PBMCs, collected before the yellow fever booster vaccination. In DNA, the CDR3 is TGTGCCATCAGTGTTATTAAGGTGGGGAGAGAGACCCAGTACTTC. Protein product: CAISVIKVGRETQYF.